The T cell receptor (beta chain) under discussion was sequenced for a study of control samples from healthy donors and cancer patients (dated by TCRdb to 2020 to 2021). As to this clone: What this receptor recognizes is not known. Per-nucleotide qualities are absent, and no much larger clonotype sits a single base away. Other DNA variants within this sample encode the same CDR3.

Library method: the immunoSEQ multiplex PCR assay. As stored in TCRdb, this immuneACCESS dataset retains in-frame rearrangements with V and J assigned. A fraction of the clones does not appear; measured against another copy, unresolved V genes explain less than half of the discrepancy, and the remainder lacks a known reason. Counted in this sample were 350,000 to 450,000 clones; 80% to 95% of them appeared once. The top ten hold over 5.5% of the sample. The CDR3 runs 14 residues from the cysteine to the phenylalanine. Kept here is only the CDR3 DNA, which spans 42 bases and is read in frame from base 1. The junction shows trimming of 3 bases on V and 3 bases on J, and the gene matches do not reach 2 bases of it. Taken from the germline V gene, the CDR1 and CDR2 loops are SGDLS and YYNGEE.

This clonotype was sampled from a man aged 35 to 55 with head and neck cancer. The chain was built from TRBV9 and TRBJ2-7; 11 junctional bases match TRBD1. The sample taken for sequencing was PBMCs. The CDR3 region: CASSEGTGGYEQYF. The nucleotide sequence is TGTGCCAGCAGCGAAGGGACAGGGGGCTACGAGCAGTACTTC.